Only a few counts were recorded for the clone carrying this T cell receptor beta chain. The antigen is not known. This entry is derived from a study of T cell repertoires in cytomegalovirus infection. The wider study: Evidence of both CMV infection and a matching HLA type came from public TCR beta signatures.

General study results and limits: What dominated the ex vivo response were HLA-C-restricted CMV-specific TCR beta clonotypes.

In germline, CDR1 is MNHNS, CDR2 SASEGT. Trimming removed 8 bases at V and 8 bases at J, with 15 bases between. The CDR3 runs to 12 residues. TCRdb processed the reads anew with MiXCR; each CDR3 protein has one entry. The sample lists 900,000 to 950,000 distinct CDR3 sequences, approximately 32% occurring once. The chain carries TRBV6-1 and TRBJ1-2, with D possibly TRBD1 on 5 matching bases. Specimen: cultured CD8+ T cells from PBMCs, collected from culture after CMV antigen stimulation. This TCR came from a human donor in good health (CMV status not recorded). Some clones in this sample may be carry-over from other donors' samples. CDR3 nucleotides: TGTGCCAGCGAGGGGTTGCCCTGGGGCTACACCTTC. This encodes CASEGLPWGYTF.